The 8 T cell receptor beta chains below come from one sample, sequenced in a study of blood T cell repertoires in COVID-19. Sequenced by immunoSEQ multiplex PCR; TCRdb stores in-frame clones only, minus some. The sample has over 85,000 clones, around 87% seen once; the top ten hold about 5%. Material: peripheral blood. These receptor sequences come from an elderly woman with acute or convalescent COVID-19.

The CDR3 reads CASSYTGQGRETQYF. Written as DNA, the CDR3 is TGTGCCAGCAGCTATACTGGGCAGGGTAGGGAGACCCAGTACTTC. The chain uses TRBV5-6 and TRBJ2-5; perhaps TRBD1 as D (5 bases). From germline, CDR1 is SGHDT and CDR2 YYEEEE. V gave up 3 bases and J gave up 5 bases, with 17 bases separating them. This CDR3 contains 15 residues.

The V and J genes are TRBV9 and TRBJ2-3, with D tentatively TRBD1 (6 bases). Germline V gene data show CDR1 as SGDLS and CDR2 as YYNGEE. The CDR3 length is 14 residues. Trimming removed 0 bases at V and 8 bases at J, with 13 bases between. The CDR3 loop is CASSVEGGVGTQYF. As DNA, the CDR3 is TGTGCCAGCAGCGTAGAAGGGGGAGTTGGTACGCAGTATTTT.

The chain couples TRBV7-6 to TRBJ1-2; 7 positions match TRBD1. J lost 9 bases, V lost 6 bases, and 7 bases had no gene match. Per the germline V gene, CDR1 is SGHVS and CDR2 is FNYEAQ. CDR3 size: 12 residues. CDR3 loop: CASSSDRVSYTF. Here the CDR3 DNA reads TGTGCCAGCAGTTCTGACAGGGTTAGCTACACCTTC.

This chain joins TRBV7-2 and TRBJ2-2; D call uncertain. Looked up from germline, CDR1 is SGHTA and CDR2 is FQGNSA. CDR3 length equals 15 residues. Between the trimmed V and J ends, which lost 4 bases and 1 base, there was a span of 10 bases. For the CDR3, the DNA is TGTGCCAGCAGCTCCGCCCAGCGGAACACCGGGGAGCTGTTTTTT. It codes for CASSSAQRNTGELFF.

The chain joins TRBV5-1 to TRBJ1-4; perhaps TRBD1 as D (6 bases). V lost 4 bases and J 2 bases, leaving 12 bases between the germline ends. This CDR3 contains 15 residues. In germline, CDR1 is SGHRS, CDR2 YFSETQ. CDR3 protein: CASSLTGKTNEKLFF. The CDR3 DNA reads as TGCGCCAGCAGCCTTACAGGGAAGACTAATGAAAAACTGTTTTTT.

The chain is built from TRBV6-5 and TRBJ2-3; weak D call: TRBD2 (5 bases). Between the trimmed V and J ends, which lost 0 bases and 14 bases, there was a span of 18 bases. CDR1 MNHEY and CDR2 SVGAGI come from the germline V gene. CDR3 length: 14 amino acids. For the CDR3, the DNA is TGTGCCAGCAGTTACTCCGGGGTGGCCGATAGTGTGTATTTT. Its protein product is CASSYSGVADSVYF.

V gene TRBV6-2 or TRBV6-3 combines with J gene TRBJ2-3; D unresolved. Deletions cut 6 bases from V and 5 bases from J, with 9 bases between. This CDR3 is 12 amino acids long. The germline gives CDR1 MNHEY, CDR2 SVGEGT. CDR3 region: CASSLAGDTQYF. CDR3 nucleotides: TGTGCCAGCAGCTTAGCCGGAGATACGCAGTATTTT.

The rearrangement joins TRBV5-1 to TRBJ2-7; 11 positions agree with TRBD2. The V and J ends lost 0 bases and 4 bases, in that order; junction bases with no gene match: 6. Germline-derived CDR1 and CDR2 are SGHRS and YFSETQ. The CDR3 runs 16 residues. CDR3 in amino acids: CASSLAPSGGLYEQYF. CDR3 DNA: TGCGCCAGCAGCTTGGCCCCTAGCGGGGGGCTTTACGAGCAGTACTTC.